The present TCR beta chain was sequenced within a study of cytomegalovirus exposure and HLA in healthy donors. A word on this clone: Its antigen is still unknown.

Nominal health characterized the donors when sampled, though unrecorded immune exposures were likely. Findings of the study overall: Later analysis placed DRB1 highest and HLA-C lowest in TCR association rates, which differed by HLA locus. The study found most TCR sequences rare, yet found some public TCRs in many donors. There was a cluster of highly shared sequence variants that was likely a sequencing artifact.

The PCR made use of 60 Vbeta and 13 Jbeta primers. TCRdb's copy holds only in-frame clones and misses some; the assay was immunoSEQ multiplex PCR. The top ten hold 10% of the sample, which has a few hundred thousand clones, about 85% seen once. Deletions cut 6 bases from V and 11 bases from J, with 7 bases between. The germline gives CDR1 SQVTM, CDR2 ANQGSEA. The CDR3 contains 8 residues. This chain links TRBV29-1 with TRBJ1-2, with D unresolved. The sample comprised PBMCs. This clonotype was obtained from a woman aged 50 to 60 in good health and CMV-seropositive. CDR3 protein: CSVGFYTF. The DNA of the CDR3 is TGCAGCGTGGGCTTTTACACCTTC.